This T cell receptor (beta chain) was sequenced for a study of cytomegalovirus exposure and HLA in healthy donors. The CDR3 runs to 12 residues. The V gene's germline CDR1 is SQVTM and CDR2 ANQGSEA. V lost 2 bases and J lost 8; bases outside the gene matches: 5. Remarks on this clone: The antigen remains unidentified.

Regarding the study as a whole: Reportedly, TCR beta sequences accurately predicted HLA-A and HLA-B alleles in most subjects.

The PCR contained 60 Vbeta and 13 Jbeta primers. Produced via immunoSEQ multiplex PCR; TCRdb's table is partial and in-frame only. Here the sample spans under 200,000 clones, around 83% being singletons. This receptor was identified in a girl aged 2-10 years in good health and CMV-seropositive. The chain is built from TRBV29-1 and TRBJ1-2, with 7 bases aligning to TRBD1. Sequenced material: PBMCs. CDR3 sequence (DNA): TGCAGCGTTGAATTAGGGGGCTACGGCTACACCTTC. Its protein is CSVELGGYGYTF. The full variable domain, in which reference TRBV29-1 and TRBJ1-2 provide the parts outside the CDR3, is SAVISQKPSRDICQRGTSLTIQCQVDSQVTMMFWYRQQPGQSLTLIATANQGSEATYESGFVIDKFPISRPNLTFSTLTVSNMSPEDSSIYLCSVELGGYGYTFGSGTRLTVV.